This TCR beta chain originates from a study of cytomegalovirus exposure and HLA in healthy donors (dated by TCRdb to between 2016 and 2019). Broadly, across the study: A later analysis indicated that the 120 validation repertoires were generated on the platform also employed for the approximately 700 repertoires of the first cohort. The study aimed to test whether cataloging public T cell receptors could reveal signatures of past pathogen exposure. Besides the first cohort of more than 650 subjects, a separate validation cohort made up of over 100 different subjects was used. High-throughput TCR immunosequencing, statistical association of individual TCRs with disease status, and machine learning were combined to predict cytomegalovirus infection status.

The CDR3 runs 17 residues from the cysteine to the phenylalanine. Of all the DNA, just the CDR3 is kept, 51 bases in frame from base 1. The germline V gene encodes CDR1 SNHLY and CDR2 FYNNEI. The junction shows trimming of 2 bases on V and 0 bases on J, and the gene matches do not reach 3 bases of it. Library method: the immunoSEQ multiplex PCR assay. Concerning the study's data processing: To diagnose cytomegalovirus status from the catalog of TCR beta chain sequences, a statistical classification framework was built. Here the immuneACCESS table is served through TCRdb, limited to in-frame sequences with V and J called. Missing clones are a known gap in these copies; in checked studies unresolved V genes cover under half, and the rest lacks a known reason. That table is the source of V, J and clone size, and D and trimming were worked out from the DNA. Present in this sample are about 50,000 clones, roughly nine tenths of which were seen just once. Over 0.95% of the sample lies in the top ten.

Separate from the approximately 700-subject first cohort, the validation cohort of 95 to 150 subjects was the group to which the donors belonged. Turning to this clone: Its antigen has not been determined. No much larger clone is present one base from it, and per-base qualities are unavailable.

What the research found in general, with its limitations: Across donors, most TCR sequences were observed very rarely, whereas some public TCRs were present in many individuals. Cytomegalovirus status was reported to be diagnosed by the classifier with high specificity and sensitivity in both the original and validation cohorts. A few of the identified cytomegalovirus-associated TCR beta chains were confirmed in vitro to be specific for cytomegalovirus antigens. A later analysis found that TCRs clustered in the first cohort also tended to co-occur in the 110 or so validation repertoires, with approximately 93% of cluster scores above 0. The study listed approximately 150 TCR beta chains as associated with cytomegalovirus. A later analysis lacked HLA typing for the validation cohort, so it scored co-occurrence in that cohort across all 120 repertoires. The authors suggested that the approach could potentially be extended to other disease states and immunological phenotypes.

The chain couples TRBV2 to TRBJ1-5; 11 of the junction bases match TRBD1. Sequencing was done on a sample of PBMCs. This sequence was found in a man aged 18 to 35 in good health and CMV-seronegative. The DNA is TGTGCCAGCAGTGAAAGGACAGGGGGCAATAGCAATCAGCCCCAGCATTTT. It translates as CASSERTGGNSNQPQHF.